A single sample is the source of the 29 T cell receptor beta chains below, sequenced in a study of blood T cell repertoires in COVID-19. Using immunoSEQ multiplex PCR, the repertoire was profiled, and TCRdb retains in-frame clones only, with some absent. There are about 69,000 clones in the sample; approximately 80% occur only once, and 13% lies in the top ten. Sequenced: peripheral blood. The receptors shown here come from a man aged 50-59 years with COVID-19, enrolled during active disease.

The CDR3 nucleotides are TGTGCCAGCAGTCTGGCAGGGGCCGGGACTAGCGGGGGTTACGAGCAGTACTTC. Residues: CASSLAGAGTSGGYEQYF. The chain recombines TRBV7-9 with TRBJ2-7; 14 bases fit TRBD2. The CDR3 is made up of 18 amino acids. The V gene end was trimmed by 6 bases and the J gene end by 4 bases; junction bases not matched to a gene: 14. Germline CDR1 SEHNR, CDR2 FQNEAQ (reference sequence).

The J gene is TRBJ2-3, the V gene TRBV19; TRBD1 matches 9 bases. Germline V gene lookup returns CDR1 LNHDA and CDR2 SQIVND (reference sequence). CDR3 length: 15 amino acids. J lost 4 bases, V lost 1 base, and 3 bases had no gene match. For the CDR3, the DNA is TGTGCCAGTAGTATAGGAACAGGGGGCGCAGATACGCAGTATTTT. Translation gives CASSIGTGGADTQYF.

The chain's CDR3 is CASSEGQGGNTGELFF. The CDR3, as DNA: TGTGCCAGCAGTGAGGGACAGGGGGGCAACACCGGGGAGCTGTTTTTT. The chain links TRBV2 to TRBJ2-2; TRBD1 matches 11 bases. J lost 2 bases, V lost 3 bases, and 2 bases had no gene match. The germline V gene has CDR1 SNHLY and CDR2 FYNNEI. The CDR3 length is 16 residues.

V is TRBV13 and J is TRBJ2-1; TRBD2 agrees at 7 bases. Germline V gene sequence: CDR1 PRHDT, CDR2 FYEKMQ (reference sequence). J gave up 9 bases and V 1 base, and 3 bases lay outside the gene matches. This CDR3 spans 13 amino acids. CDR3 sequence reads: CASSLEASGEQFF. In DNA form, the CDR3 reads TGTGCCAGCAGCTTAGAGGCTAGCGGTGAGCAGTTCTTC. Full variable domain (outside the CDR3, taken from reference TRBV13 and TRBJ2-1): AAGVIQSPRHLIKEKRETATLKCYPIPRHDTVYWYQQGPGQDPQFLISFYEKMQSDKGSIPDRFSAQQFSDYHSELNMSSLELGDSALYFCASSLEASGEQFFGPGTRLTVL.

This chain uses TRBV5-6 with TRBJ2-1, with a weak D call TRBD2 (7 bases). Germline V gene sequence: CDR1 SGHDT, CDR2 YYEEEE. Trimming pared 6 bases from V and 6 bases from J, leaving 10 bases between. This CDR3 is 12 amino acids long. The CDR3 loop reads CASNGGPNEQFF. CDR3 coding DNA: TGTGCCAGCAACGGGGGGCCCAATGAGCAGTTCTTC.

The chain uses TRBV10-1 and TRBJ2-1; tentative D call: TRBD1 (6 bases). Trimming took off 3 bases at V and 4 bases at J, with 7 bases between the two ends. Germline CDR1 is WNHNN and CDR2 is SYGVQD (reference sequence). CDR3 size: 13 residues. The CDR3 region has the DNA TGCGCCAGCAGTGACGGACAGTACAATGAGCAGTTCTTC. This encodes CASSDGQYNEQFF.

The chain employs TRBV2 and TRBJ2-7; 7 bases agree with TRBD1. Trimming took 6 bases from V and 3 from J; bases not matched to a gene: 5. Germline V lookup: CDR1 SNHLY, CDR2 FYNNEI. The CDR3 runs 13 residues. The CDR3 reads CASSTGQIYEQYF. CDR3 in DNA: TGTGCCAGCAGCACGGGACAGATCTACGAGCAGTACTTC.

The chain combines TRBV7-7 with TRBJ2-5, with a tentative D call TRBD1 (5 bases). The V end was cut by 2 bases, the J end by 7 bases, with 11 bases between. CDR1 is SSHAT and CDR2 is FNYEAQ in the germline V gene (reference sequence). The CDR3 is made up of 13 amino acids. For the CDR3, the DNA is TGTGCCAGCAGCTTACTACAGGAAGGGACCCAGTACTTC. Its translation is CASSLLQEGTQYF.

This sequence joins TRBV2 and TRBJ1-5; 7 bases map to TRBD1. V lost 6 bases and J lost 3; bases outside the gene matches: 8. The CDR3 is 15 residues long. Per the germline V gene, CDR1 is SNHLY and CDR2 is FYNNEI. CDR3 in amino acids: CASRPTGSANQPQHF. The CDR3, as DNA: TGTGCCAGCAGACCGACAGGGAGTGCCAATCAGCCCCAGCATTTT. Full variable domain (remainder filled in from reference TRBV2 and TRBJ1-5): EPEVTQTPSHQVTQMGQEVILRCVPISNHLYFYWYRQILGQKVEFLVSFYNNEISEKSEIFDDQFSVERPDGSNFTLKIRSTKLEDSAMYFCASRPTGSANQPQHFGDGTRLSIL.

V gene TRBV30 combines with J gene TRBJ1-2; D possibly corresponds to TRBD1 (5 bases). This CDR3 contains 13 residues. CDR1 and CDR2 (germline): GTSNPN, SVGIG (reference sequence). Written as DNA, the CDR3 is TGTGCATCAGCAACAGGTCCGACGGAGGGCTACACCTTC. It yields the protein CASATGPTEGYTF.

Written as DNA, the CDR3 is TGTGCCAGCAGCGTAGGAGGGTCGGAGCCCGCTGGCTACACCTTC. As protein: CASSVGGSEPAGYTF. The J gene is TRBJ1-2, the V gene TRBV9; D unclear. The CDR3 extends over 15 amino acids. Trimming pared 0 bases from V and 7 bases from J, leaving 16 bases between. From germline, CDR1 is SGDLS and CDR2 YYNGEE.

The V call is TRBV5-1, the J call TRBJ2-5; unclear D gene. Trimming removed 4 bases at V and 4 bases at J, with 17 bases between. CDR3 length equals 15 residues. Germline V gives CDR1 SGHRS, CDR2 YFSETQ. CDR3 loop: CASSPSFVDRETQYF. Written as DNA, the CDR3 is TGCGCCAGCAGCCCCTCCTTCGTAGATCGAGAGACCCAGTACTTC. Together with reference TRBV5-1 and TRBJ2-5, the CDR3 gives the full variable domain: KAGVTQTPRYLIKTRGQQVTLSCSPISGHRSVSWYQQTPGQGLQFLFEYFSETQRNKGNFPGRFSGRQFSNSRSEMNVSTLELGDSALYLCASSPSFVDRETQYFGPGTRLLVL.

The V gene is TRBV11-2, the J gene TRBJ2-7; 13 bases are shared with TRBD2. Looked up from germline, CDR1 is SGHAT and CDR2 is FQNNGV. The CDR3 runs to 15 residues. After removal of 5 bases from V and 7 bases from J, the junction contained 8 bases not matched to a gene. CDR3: CASSPGLAGVGEQYF. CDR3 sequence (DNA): TGTGCCAGCAGCCCCGGACTAGCGGGGGTAGGGGAGCAGTACTTC.

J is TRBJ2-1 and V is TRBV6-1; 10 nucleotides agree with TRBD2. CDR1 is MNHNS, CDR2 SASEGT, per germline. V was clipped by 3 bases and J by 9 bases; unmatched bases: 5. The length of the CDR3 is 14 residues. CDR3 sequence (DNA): TGTGCCAGCAGTGAGAGCGGGGGGGCCGCTGAGCAGTTCTTC. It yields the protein CASSESGGAAEQFF.

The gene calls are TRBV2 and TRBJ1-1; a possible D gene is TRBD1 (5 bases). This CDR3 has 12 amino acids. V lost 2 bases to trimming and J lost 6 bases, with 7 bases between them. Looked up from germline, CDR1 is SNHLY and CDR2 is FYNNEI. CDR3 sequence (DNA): TGTGCCAGCAGTGAACGGGGGGCTGAAGCTTTCTTT. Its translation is CASSERGAEAFF.

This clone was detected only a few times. The CDR3: CASSLDSTYRQYF. CDR3 DNA: TGCGCCAGCAGCTTGGACAGTACTTACAGGCAGTACTTC. The V and J genes are TRBV5-1 and TRBJ2-7, with D uncertain. This CDR3 is built from 13 residues. From germline, CDR1 is SGHRS and CDR2 YFSETQ. Trimming shortened V by 0 bases and J by 9 bases, and 13 bases separated the two germline ends.

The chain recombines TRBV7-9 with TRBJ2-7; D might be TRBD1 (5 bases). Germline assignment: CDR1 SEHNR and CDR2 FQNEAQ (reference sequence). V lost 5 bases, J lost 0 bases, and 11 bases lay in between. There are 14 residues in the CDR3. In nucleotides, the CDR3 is TGTGCCAGCAGCCGCAGACAGCACTCCTACGAGCAGTACTTC. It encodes CASSRRQHSYEQYF.

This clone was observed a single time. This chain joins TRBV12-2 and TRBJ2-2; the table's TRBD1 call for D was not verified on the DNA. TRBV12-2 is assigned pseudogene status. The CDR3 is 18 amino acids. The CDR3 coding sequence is TGTGCAAGTCGCTTAGCGATAGGCGGGACAGGGGGCACCGGGGAGCTGTTTTTT. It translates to CASRLAIGGTGGTGELFF.

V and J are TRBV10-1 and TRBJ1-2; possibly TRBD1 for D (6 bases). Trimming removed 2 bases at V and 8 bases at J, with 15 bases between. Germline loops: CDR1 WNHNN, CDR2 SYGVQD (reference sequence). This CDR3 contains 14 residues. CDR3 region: CASSETPQGDGYTF. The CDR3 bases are TGCGCCAGCAGTGAGACACCACAGGGCGACGGCTACACCTTC.

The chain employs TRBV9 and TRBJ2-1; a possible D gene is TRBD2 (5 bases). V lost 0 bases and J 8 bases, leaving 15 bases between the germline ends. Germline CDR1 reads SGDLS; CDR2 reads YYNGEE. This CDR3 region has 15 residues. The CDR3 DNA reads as TGTGCCAGCAGCGTAGGAGGGTTTCGCGCAGATGAGCAGTTCTTC. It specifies CASSVGGFRADEQFF.

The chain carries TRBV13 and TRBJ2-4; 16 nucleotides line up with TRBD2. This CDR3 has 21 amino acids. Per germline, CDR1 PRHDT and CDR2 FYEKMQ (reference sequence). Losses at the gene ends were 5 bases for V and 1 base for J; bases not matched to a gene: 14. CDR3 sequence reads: CASSPSTSGTSGGEAKNIQYF. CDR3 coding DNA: TGTGCCAGCAGCCCTTCCACCTCCGGGACTAGCGGGGGGGAGGCCAAAAACATTCAGTACTTC. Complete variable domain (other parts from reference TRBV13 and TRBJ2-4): AAGVIQSPRHLIKEKRETATLKCYPIPRHDTVYWYQQGPGQDPQFLISFYEKMQSDKGSIPDRFSAQQFSDYHSELNMSSLELGDSALYFCASSPSTSGTSGGEAKNIQYFGAGTRLSVL.

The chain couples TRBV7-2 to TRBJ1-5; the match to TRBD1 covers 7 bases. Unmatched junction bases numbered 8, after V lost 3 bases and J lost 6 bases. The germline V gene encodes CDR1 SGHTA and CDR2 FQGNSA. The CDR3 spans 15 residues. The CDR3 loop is CASSFWDSKFQPQHF. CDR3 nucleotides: TGTGCCAGCAGCTTCTGGGACAGCAAGTTTCAGCCCCAGCATTTT. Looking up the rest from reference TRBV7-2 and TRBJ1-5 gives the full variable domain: GAGVSQSPSNKVTEKGKDVELRCDPISGHTALYWYRQSLGQGLEFLIYFQGNSAPDKSGLPSDRFSAERTGGSVSTLTIQRTQQEDSAVYLCASSFWDSKFQPQHFGDGTRLSIL.

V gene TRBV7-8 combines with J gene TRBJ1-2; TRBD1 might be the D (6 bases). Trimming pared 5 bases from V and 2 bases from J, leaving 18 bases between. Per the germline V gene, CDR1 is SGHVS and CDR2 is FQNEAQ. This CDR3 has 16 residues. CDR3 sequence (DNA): TGTGCCAGCAGCCGTAGCCGGACAGACTGGAACTATGGCTACACCTTC. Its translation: CASSRSRTDWNYGYTF.

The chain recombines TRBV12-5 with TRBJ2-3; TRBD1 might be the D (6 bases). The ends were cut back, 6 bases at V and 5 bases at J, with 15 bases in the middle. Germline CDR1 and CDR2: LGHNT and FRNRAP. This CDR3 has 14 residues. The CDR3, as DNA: TGTGCTAGTGGCTCACAGGGTCAGGAAGATACGCAGTATTTT. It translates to CASGSQGQEDTQYF.

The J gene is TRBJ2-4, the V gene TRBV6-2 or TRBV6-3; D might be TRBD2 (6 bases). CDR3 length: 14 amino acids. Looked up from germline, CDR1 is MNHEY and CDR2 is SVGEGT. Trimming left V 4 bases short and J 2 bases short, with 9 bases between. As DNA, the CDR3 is TGTGCCAGCAGTTTCGGGGGATCCAAAAACATTCAGTACTTC. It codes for CASSFGGSKNIQYF.

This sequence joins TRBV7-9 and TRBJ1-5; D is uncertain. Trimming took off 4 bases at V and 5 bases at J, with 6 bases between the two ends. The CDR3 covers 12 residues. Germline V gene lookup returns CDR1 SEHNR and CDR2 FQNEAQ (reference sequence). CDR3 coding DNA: TGTGCCAGCAGCTCAGCCGATCAGCCCCAGCATTTT. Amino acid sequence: CASSSADQPQHF.

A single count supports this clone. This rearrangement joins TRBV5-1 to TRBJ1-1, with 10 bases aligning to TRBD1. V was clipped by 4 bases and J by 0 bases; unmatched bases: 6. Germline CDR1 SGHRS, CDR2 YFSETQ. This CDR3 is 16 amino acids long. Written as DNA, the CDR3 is TGCGCCAGCAGCGCCCGGGACAGGGGAGTGAACACTGAAGCTTTCTTT. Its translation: CASSARDRGVNTEAFF.

The CDR3 DNA reads as TGTGCCTTACAACGAGGCGCTAATGAAAAACTGTTTTTT. As protein: CALQRGANEKLFF. This chain connects TRBV2 to TRBJ1-4, with D uncertain. Germline CDR1 and CDR2: SNHLY and FYNNEI. Trimming stripped 11 bases from V and 3 bases from J, with 13 bases between. The CDR3 extends over 13 amino acids.

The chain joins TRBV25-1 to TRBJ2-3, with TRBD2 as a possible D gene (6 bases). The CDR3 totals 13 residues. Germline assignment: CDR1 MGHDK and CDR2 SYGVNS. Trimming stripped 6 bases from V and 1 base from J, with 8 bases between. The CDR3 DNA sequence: TGTGCCAGCAGGGGGGGAGGCACAGATACGCAGTATTTT. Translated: CASRGGGTDTQYF.